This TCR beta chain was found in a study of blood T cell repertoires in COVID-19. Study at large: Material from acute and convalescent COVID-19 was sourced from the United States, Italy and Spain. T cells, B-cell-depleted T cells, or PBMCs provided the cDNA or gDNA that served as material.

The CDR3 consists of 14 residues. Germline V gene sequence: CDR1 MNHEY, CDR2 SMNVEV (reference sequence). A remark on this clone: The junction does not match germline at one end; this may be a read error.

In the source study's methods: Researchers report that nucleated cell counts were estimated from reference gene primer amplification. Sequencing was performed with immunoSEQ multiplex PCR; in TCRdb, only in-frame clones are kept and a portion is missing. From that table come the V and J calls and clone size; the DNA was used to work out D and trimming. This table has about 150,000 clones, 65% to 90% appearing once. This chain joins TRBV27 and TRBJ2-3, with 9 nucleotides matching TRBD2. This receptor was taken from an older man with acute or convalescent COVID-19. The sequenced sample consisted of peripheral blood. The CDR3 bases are TGTGCCAGCAAAGATGGGACTAGCAAAGATACGCAGTATTTT. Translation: CASKDGTSKDTQYF.